Here is one T cell receptor (beta chain) with its context. Per the authors' pipeline: Reference gene primers were amplified, and this amplification served to estimate nucleated cell counts. Method: immunoSEQ multiplex PCR; TCRdb's copy keeps in-frame clones and lacks some. That table furnishes V, J and clone size, whereas the DNA furnished D and trimming. The sample carries approximately 250,000 clones, more than 65% recorded once. Per the germline V gene, CDR1 is MDHEN and CDR2 is SYDVKM. The CDR3 spans 16 residues. V gave up 5 bases and J gave up 1 base, with 15 bases separating them. The record originates from a study of blood T cell repertoires in COVID-19. Background on the study: COVID-19 samples collected from the United States, Italy and Spain covered acute and convalescent phases. Nucleic acid was either cDNA or gDNA, and it came from T cells, B-cell-depleted T cells, or PBMCs.

The receptor was isolated from a woman in her forties who had recovered from COVID-19. The specimen sequenced was peripheral blood. The chain is built from TRBV28 and TRBJ1-5, with D perhaps TRBD1 (6 bases). The CDR3 here is CASSQTTGGSNQPQHF. The CDR3 nucleotides are TGTGCCAGCAGTCAGACGACAGGCGGAAGCAATCAGCCCCAGCATTTT.